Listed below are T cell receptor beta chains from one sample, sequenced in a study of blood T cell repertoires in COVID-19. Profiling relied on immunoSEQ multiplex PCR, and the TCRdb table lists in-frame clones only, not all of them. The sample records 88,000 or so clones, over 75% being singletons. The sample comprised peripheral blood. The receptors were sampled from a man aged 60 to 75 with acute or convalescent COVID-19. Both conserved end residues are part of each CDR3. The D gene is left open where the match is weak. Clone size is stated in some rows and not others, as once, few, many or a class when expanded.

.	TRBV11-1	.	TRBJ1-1	CASSLSTNTEAFF	TGTGCCAGCAGCTTAAGCACCAACACTGAAGCTTTCTTT
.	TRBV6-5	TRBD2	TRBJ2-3	CASMISGRGPDTQYF	TGTGCCAGCATGATTAGCGGGAGGGGGCCAGATACGCAGTATTTT
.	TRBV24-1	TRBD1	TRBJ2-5	CATSEGDRGQQETQYF	TGTGCCACCAGTGAGGGGGACAGGGGGCAGCAAGAGACCCAGTACTTC
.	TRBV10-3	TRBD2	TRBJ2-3	CATTSGRGTDTQYF	TGTGCCACGACTAGCGGGAGGGGAACAGATACGCAGTATTTT
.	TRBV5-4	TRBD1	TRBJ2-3	CASSPKDRTHEAQYF	TGTGCCAGCAGCCCTAAGGACAGGACCCATGAAGCGCAGTATTTT
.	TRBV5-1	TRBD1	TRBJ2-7	CASSSLRDSYEQYF	TGCGCCAGCAGCTCCCTCCGGGACAGCTACGAGCAGTACTTC
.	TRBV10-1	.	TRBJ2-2	CASSVRTPNTGELFF	TGCGCCAGCAGTGTTAGGACACCGAACACCGGGGAGCTGTTTTTT
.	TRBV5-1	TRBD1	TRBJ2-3	CASSPTGYTQYF	TGCGCCAGCAGCCCGACAGGGTATACGCAGTATTTT
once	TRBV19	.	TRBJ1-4	CASSVTGTATNEKLFF	TGTGCCAGTAGTGTAACAGGGACGGCAACTAATGAAAAACTGTTTTTT
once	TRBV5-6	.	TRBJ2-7	CASSLAAVWAEQYF	TGTGCCAGCAGCTTGGCGGCTGTCTGGGCCGAGCAGTACTTC
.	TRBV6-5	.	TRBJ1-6	CASNQFRDSPLHF	TGTGCCAGCAACCAGTTCAGGGATTCACCCCTCCACTTT
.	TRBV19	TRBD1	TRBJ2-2	CASSLRGLGTGELFF	TGTGCCAGTAGTCTCAGGGGGCTGGGCACCGGGGAGCTGTTTTTT
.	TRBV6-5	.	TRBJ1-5	CASSYARAGGNQPQHF	TGTGCCAGCAGTTACGCTAGGGCCGGGGGAAATCAGCCCCAGCATTTT
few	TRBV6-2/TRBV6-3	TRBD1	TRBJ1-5	CASSYAPGQLTLYGNQPQHF	TGTGCCAGCAGTTACGCTCCGGGACAGCTGACTTTATATGGCAATCAGCCCCAGCATTTT
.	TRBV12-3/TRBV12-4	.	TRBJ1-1	CASSLYRGTEAFF	TGTGCCAGCAGTTTATATAGGGGCACTGAAGCTTTCTTT
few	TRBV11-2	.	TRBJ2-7	CASSFSSIEQYF	TGTGCCAGCAGCTTCTCCTCTATCGAGCAGTACTTC
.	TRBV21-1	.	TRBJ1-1	CASSSRNRGDTEAFF	TGTGCCAGCAGCTCACGTAACAGGGGGGACACTGAAGCTTTCTTT
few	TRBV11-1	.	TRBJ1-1	CASTENREFSSEAFF	TGTGCCAGCACGGAAAACAGGGAATTTTCGTCTGAAGCTTTCTTT
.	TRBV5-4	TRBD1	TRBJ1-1	CASSTGQGRAEAFF	TGTGCCAGCAGCACGGGACAGGGAAGGGCTGAAGCTTTCTTT
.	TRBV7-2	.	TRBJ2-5	CASSFGRAQETQYF	TGTGCCAGCAGCTTCGGCAGGGCCCAAGAGACCCAGTACTTC
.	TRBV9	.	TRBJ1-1	CASSVATGPNTEAFF	TGTGCCAGCAGCGTAGCTACAGGGCCGAACACTGAAGCTTTCTTT
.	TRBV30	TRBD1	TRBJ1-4	CAWNRDRGFGGSEKLFF	TGTGCCTGGAATAGGGACAGGGGGTTTGGAGGGTCTGAAAAACTGTTTTTT
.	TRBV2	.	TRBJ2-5	CASGVRADQETQYF	TGTGCCAGCGGGGTGAGGGCGGACCAAGAGACCCAGTACTTC